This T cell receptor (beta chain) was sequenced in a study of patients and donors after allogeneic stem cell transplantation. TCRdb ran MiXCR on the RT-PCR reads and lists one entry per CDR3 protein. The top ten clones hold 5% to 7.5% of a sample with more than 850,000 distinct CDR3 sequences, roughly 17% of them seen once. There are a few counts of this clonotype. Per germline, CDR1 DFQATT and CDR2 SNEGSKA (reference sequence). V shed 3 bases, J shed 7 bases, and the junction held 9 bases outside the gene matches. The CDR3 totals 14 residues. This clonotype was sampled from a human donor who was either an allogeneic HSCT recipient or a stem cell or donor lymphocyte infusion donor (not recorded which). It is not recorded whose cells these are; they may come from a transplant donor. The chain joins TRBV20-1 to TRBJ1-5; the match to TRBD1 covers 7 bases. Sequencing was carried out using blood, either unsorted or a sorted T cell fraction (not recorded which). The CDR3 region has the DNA TGCAGTGCTAGTGGAGACAGGGTCGGCCAGCCCCAGCATTTT. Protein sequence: CSASGDRVGQPQHF.